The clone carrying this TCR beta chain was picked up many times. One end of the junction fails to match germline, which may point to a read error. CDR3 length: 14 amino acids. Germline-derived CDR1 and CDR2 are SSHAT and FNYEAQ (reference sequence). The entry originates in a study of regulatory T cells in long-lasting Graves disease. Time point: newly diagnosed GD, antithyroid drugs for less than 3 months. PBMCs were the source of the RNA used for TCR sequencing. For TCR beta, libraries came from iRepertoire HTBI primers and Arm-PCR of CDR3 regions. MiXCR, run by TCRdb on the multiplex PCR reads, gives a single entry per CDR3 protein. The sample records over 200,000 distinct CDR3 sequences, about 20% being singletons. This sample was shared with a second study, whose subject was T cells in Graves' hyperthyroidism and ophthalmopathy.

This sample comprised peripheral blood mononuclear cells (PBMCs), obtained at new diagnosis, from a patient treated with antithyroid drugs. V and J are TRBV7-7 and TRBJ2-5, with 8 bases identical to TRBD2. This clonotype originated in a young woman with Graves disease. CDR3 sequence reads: CASSPGGGQETQYF. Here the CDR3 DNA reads TGTGCTAGCAGCCCCGGGGGGGGCCAAGAGACCCAGTACTTC.